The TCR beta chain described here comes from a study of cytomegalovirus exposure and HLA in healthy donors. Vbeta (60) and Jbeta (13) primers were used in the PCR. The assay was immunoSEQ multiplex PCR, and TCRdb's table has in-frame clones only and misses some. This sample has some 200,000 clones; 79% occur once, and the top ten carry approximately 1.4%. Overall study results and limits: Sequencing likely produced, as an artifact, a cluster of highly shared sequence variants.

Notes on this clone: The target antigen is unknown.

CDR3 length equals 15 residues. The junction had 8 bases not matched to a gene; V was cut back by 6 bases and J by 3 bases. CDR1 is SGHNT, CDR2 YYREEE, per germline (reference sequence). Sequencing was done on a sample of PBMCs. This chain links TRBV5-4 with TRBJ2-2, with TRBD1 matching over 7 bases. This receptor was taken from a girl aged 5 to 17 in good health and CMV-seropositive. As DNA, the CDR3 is TGTGCCAGCAACATAGACAGGGCGGACACCGGGGAGCTGTTTTTT. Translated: CASNIDRADTGELFF.